The source of this TCR beta chain is a study of shared clonotypes between healthy human individuals. Study information: Every donor yielded three CD4 naive, three CD4 memory, two CD8 naive and one CD8 memory plate. Points from the study as a whole: Relative to clonotypes present in all four donors, those not shared had lower generation probabilities.

It was CD45RO-negative cells, positively selected for CCR7, that made up naive CD8 cells, with terminally differentiated effector memory CD45RA+ cells excluded. The V gene's germline CDR1 is MNHEY and CDR2 SMNVEV (reference sequence). There are 16 residues in the CDR3. Trimming stripped 6 bases from V and 0 bases from J, with 17 bases between. On this clone: Its target is not known.

Deep was the level at which the assay was run. Assay: immunoSEQ multiplex PCR; the TCRdb copy retains only in-frame clones and omits some. The sample consists of 800,000 to 950,000 clones, about 97% of them appearing once. The chain recombines TRBV27 with TRBJ1-1, with D possibly TRBD1 on 6 matching bases. This sequence was found in a man aged 25-45 years in good health. Material for sequencing was naive CD8+ T cells sorted from blood. The CDR3 here is CASSRHRGPLNTEAFF. The DNA of the CDR3 is TGTGCCAGCAGCCGACATCGGGGGCCCCTGAACACTGAAGCTTTCTTT.